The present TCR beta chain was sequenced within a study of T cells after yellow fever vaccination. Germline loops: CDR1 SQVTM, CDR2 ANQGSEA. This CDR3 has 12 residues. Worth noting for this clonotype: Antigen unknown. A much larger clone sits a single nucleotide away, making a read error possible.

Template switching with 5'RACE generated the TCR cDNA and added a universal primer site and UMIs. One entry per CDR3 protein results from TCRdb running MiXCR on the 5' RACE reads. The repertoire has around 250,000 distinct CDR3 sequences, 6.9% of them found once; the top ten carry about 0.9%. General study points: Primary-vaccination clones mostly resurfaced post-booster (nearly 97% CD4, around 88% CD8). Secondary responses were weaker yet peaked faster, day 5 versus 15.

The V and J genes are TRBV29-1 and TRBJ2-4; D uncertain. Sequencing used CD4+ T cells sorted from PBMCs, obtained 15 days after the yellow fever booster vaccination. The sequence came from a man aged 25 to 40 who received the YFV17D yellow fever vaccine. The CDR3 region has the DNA TGCGGCGTTGAGGTTTCCAAAAACATTCAGTACTTC. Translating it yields CGVEVSKNIQYF.